This TCR beta chain originates from a study of graft-versus-host responses after intestinal transplantation. This CDR3 region has 14 residues. Germline V lookup: CDR1 SGDLS, CDR2 YYNGEE. V was pared by 0 bases and J by 0 bases, with 6 bases between. Researchers placed about 200,000 CFSE-labeled responder cells in culture with about 200,000 irradiated, violet-dye-labeled stimulator cells. Repertoires were generated with immunoSEQ multiplex PCR, while TCRdb's copy carries only in-frame clones and drops some. The table records about 4,900 clones, 25% to 30% of them present only once. Specimen: alloreactive CD8+ T cells from a mixed lymphocyte reaction culture, collected before intestinal transplant. Specified subset: CFSE-low proliferating T cells sorted from roughly six-day pre-transplant mixed lymphocyte reaction (GvH or HvG direction). The V gene is TRBV9, the J gene TRBJ1-1; D gene ambiguous. The clonotype comes from a human patient who received an intestinal transplant. The CDR3 reads CASSVGHMNTEAFF. The CDR3 DNA follows: TGTGCCAGCAGCGTAGGGCACATGAACACTGAAGCTTTCTTT.